Shown below are 15 T cell receptor beta chains from a single sample sequenced in a study of control samples from healthy donors and cancer patients. Using immunoSEQ multiplex PCR, the repertoire was profiled, and TCRdb retains in-frame clones only, with some absent. This table has around 140,000 clones, 85% to 90% appearing once. Sequencing was done on a sample of PBMCs. The origin of the receptors is a man in his forties or fifties with head and neck cancer.

J is TRBJ2-1 and V is TRBV4-2; the match to TRBD2 covers 9 bases. From germline, CDR1 is LGHNA and CDR2 YNFKEQ. This CDR3 region has 17 residues. J was trimmed by 8 bases and V by 5 bases; bases with no gene match: 16. This chain's CDR3 is CASSDPGGAGGSDEQFF. In DNA, the CDR3 is TGTGCCAGCAGCGATCCCGGGGGTGCGGGAGGGTCAGATGAGCAGTTCTTC.

V is TRBV18 and J is TRBJ1-3; D gene uncertain. Germline V lookup: CDR1 KGHSH, CDR2 LQKENI. This CDR3 spans 17 amino acids. Trimming took 2 bases from V and 0 from J, leaving 14 bases between them. The CDR3 bases are TGTGCCAGCTCACCATTCAACGGACCGACCTCTGGAAACACCATATATTTT. Protein product: CASSPFNGPTSGNTIYF.

V gene TRBV19 combines with J gene TRBJ2-7; D uncertain. Between the trimmed V and J ends, which lost 5 bases and 0 bases, there was a span of 8 bases. The CDR3 consists of 13 residues. CDR1 and CDR2 from the germline V gene are LNHDA and SQIVND (reference sequence). Here the CDR3 DNA reads TGTGCCAGTAGTGCCTATGCCTCCTACGAGCAGTACTTC. Protein product: CASSAYASYEQYF.

V usage is TRBV6-5 and J usage is TRBJ2-3; 7 bases are a match to TRBD1. Per the germline V gene, CDR1 is MNHEY and CDR2 is SVGAGI. V gave up 6 bases and J gave up 0 bases; unmatched junction bases: 6. The length of the CDR3 is 15 residues. The CDR3: CASRPDRASTDTQYF. The CDR3 nucleotides read TGTGCCAGCAGGCCCGACAGGGCTAGCACAGATACGCAGTATTTT.

J is TRBJ2-4 and V is TRBV5-6; 7 nucleotides match TRBD1. Germline V lookup: CDR1 SGHDT, CDR2 YYEEEE. CDR3 length: 15 amino acids. The trim removed 3 bases at V and 7 bases at J, leaving 10 bases unmatched. CDR3 in amino acids: CASSSPTARGNIQYF. CDR3 in DNA: TGTGCCAGCAGCTCTCCAACTGCCAGGGGGAACATTCAGTACTTC.

This clone was seen a handful of times. The DNA for the CDR3 is TGTGCCAGCACGTCCCCTCCCGAGGTAGCTTTTTCCCACGAGCAGTACTTC. Amino acid sequence: CASTSPPEVAFSHEQYF. V and J are TRBV2 and TRBJ2-7, with D unclear. The CDR3 is 17 residues long. V lost 7 bases and J 5 bases, leaving 27 bases between the germline ends. CDR1 is SNHLY, CDR2 FYNNEI, per germline.

The V and J genes are TRBV2 and TRBJ1-1; weak D call: TRBD1 (6 bases). CDR1 is SNHLY and CDR2 is FYNNEI in the germline V gene. V lost 2 bases, J lost 6 bases, and 19 bases lay in between. The CDR3 spans 16 residues. Here the CDR3 DNA reads TGTGCCAGCAGTGAAAGGGGTTCGGGGGAGGGGGCTGAAGCTTTCTTT. It encodes CASSERGSGEGAEAFF. The full variable domain, with the rest looked up from reference TRBV2 and TRBJ1-1, is EPEVTQTPSHQVTQMGQEVILRCVPISNHLYFYWYRQILGQKVEFLVSFYNNEISEKSEIFDDQFSVERPDGSNFTLKIRSTKLEDSAMYFCASSERGSGEGAEAFFGQGTRLTVV.

This rearrangement joins TRBV27 to TRBJ1-1; 7 positions agree with TRBD1. Looked up from germline, CDR1 is MNHEY and CDR2 is SMNVEV (reference sequence). This CDR3 spans 12 amino acids. V was pared by 2 bases and J by 6 bases, with 0 bases of the junction left unmatched. CDR3 bases: TGTGCCAGCAGTTTACAGGGGGCTGAAGCTTTCTTT. This gives the protein CASSLQGAEAFF.

The J gene is TRBJ2-2, the V gene TRBV19; D is unresolved. This CDR3 spans 14 amino acids. The germline V and J ends were trimmed by 7 bases and 0 bases, with 9 bases remaining between them. Germline CDR1 is LNHDA and CDR2 is SQIVND (reference sequence). In DNA form, the CDR3 reads TGTGCCAGTACACCCCCAGCGAACACCGGGGAGCTGTTTTTT. As protein: CASTPPANTGELFF.

The chain carries TRBV4-2 and TRBJ2-3; tentatively, D is TRBD2 (5 bases). This CDR3 region has 17 residues. The V gene's germline CDR1 is LGHNA and CDR2 YNFKEQ. V dropped 3 bases and J dropped 6 bases, with 22 bases sitting between them. Here the CDR3 reads CASSQNLDLELGDTQYF. The CDR3 DNA follows: TGTGCCAGCAGCCAGAACCTAGACCTGGAACTAGGTGATACGCAGTATTTT.

This clone was counted a few times. The rearrangement joins TRBV4-2 to TRBJ1-5; tentative D call: TRBD1 (5 bases). The CDR3 loop spans 15 amino acids. Trimming took off 2 bases at V and 2 bases at J, with 10 bases between the two ends. CDR1 is LGHNA, CDR2 YNFKEQ, per germline. The DNA of the CDR3 is TGTGCCAGCAGCCAATCGACAGACGGCAATCAGCCCCAGCATTTT. It translates to CASSQSTDGNQPQHF.

The chain links TRBV6-7 to TRBJ1-2; D gene unclear. TRBV6-7 carries the ORF label, with uncertain function. The CDR3 contains 14 residues. V gave up 7 bases and J gave up 2 bases, with 14 bases separating them. In nucleotides, the CDR3 is TGTGCCAGCAACGCAAGCTTTTTAAACTATGGCTACACCTTC. Its translation: CASNASFLNYGYTF.

This clone was counted once. The V and J genes are TRBV19 and TRBJ2-3; the match to TRBD1 covers 10 bases. The V gene's germline CDR1 is LNHDA and CDR2 SQIVND (reference sequence). The V segment lost 6 bases and the J segment 1 base; nucleotides outside the gene matches: 1. The CDR3 extends over 14 amino acids. In DNA, the CDR3 is TGTGCCAGTAGAGGGACAGGGGGCACAGATACGCAGTATTTT. It is translated as CASRGTGGTDTQYF.

This chain uses TRBV18 with TRBJ2-1, with 8 nucleotides matching TRBD2. Germline loops: CDR1 KGHSH, CDR2 LQKENI. The CDR3 is made up of 16 amino acids. The junction had 14 bases not matched to a gene; V was cut back by 6 bases and J by 7 bases. Here the CDR3 reads CASSPGFSGVWNEQFF. The DNA for the CDR3 is TGTGCCAGCTCCCCGGGTTTTAGCGGGGTGTGGAATGAGCAGTTCTTC. Full variable domain (outside the CDR3, taken from reference TRBV18 and TRBJ2-1): NAGVMQNPRHLVRRRGQEARLRCSPMKGHSHVYWYRQLPEEGLKFMVYLQKENIIDESGMPKERFSAEFPKEGPSILRIQQVVRGDSAAYFCASSPGFSGVWNEQFFGPGTRLTVL.

Concerning this clone: Other DNA sequences within the sample encode an identical CDR3. The V gene is TRBV6-6, the J gene TRBJ2-2; the match to TRBD1 covers 9 bases. This CDR3 comprises 14 residues. From germline, CDR1 is MNHNY and CDR2 SVGAGI (reference sequence). Germline trimming cut 7 bases from V and 5 bases from J; bases unmatched to any gene: 5. In DNA, the CDR3 is TGTGCCAGCAATACAGGGGGCCATACCGGGGAGCTGTTTTTT. Protein sequence: CASNTGGHTGELFF.